Listed below are T cell receptor beta chains from one sample, sequenced in a study of identical twins. TCRdb called the 5' RACE reads again in MiXCR, with one record for every CDR3 protein. Of about 520,000 distinct CDR3 sequences listed, roughly a fifth are singletons. This same sample was also part of a study on T cells expressing NK-cell markers.

Sequencing used CD4+ T cells sorted from blood. The source of these receptors is a young woman in good health. CDR3s include the opening cysteine and the closing phenylalanine or tryptophan. The order of the fields is CDR3 protein, CDR3 DNA, D gene, clone size, V gene, J gene. A D gene is named only where the DNA matches it firmly. Rows give clone size only sometimes, using once, few, many, or a class for an expanded clone.

CAITSVGRNTEAFF	TGTGCCATCACTAGCGTAGGCAGGAACACTGAAGCTTTCTTT	.	.	TRBV10-3	TRBJ1-1
CSVQYSSGGADTQYF	TGCAGCGTCCAATACTCTAGCGGGGGGGCAGATACGCAGTATTTT	TRBD2	few	TRBV29-1	TRBJ2-3
CSATLAGHYEQYF	TGCAGTGCTACACTAGCGGGCCACTACGAGCAGTACTTC	TRBD2	few	TRBV20-1	TRBJ2-7
CASSELGARDYGYTF	TGTGCCAGCAGTGAACTGGGAGCCCGGGACTATGGCTACACCTTC	.	few	TRBV6-1	TRBJ1-2
CASSLYPGQGTYEQYF	TGTGCCAGCAGCCTATATCCGGGACAGGGAACATACGAGCAGTACTTC	TRBD1	many	TRBV7-8	TRBJ2-7
CATSDARDSYNEQFF	TGTGCCACCAGTGATGCCCGGGACAGCTACAATGAGCAGTTCTTC	TRBD1	few	TRBV24-1	TRBJ2-1
CASSVAGVTDTQYF	TGTGCCAGCAGCGTGGCGGGGGTCACAGATACGCAGTATTTT	TRBD2	.	TRBV9	TRBJ2-3
CATAGGGQPQHF	TGTGCCACGGCGGGGGGCGGTCAGCCCCAGCATTTT	.	many	TRBV6-6	TRBJ1-5
CASSTGPRDTQYF	TGTGCCAGCAGCACGGGGCCGAGAGATACGCAGTATTTT	.	.	TRBV11-2	TRBJ2-3
CASSQDRERHQPQHF	TGTGCCAGCAGCCAAGACAGGGAACGACATCAGCCCCAGCATTTT	.	.	TRBV3-1	TRBJ1-5
CAVRRLAGDQETQYF	TGTGCCGTACGACGACTAGCGGGGGACCAAGAGACCCAGTACTTC	TRBD2	.	TRBV12-3/TRBV12-4	TRBJ2-5
CASSSPGLAGGVPYF	TGCGCCAGCAGCTCACCGGGACTAGCGGGAGGGGTTCCGTACTTC	TRBD2	many	TRBV5-1	TRBJ2-7
CSADDGLALGTDTQYF	TGCAGTGCGGACGACGGTCTGGCTTTGGGCACAGATACGCAGTATTTT	.	many	TRBV20-1	TRBJ2-3
CSGLAGGHSYNEQFF	TGCAGTGGACTAGCGGGGGGGCACTCCTACAATGAGCAGTTCTTC	TRBD2	.	TRBV20-1	TRBJ2-1
CASSWGDGFSGYTF	TGCGCCAGCAGCTGGGGAGACGGATTCTCTGGCTACACCTTC	.	.	TRBV5-1	TRBJ1-2
CASSTTLRDTQYF	TGTGCCAGCAGCACCACGTTGAGGGATACGCAGTATTTT	.	.	TRBV9	TRBJ2-3
CAPHPGLAGPYNEQFF	TGTGCCCCCCACCCCGGACTAGCGGGCCCTTACAATGAGCAGTTCTTC	TRBD2	.	TRBV10-3	TRBJ2-1
CSARDKAVSSYNEQFF	TGCAGTGCTAGAGATAAAGCGGTAAGCTCCTACAATGAGCAGTTCTTC	.	.	TRBV20-1	TRBJ2-1
CASSFRIAGAKNEQFF	TGTGCCAGCAGTTTTCGAATAGCGGGAGCTAAAAATGAGCAGTTCTTC	TRBD2	.	TRBV12-3/TRBV12-4	TRBJ2-1
CASSTPGFKNIQYF	TGTGCCAGTAGTACCCCGGGATTCAAAAACATTCAGTACTTC	.	.	TRBV19	TRBJ2-4
CASSFGGGQYF	TGCGCCAGCAGCTTTGGGGGCGGCCAGTACTTC	.	few	TRBV5-1	TRBJ2-7
CASSYPRRHTQYF	TGTGCCAGCAGTTACCCCCGGAGGCATACGCAGTATTTT	.	many	TRBV12-3/TRBV12-4	TRBJ2-3
CASSSDGSFNYGYTF	TGTGCCAGCAGCTCGGACGGTAGCTTTAACTATGGCTACACCTTC	.	few	TRBV7-9	TRBJ1-2
CAISATGADTGELFF	TGTGCCATCAGTGCGACAGGGGCGGACACCGGGGAGCTGTTTTTT	TRBD1	.	TRBV10-3	TRBJ2-2